The 17 T cell receptor beta chains below all came from one sample that was sequenced in a study of cytomegalovirus exposure and HLA in healthy donors. Using immunoSEQ multiplex PCR, the repertoire was profiled, and TCRdb retains in-frame clones only, with some absent. Of about 130,000 clones listed, approximately 89% were seen once; the top ten hold around 1.3%. Sequenced: PBMCs. All receptors derive from a woman between 18 and 29 years old in good health and CMV-seronegative.

V usage is TRBV18 and J usage is TRBJ2-6, with TRBD1 as a possible D gene (5 bases). This CDR3 spans 14 amino acids. Germline loops: CDR1 KGHSH, CDR2 LQKENI. Trimming shortened V by 2 bases and J by 11 bases, and 13 bases separated the two germline ends. The CDR3 here is CASSPTGVLDVLTF. CDR3 sequence (DNA): TGTGCCAGCTCACCAACAGGCGTGCTGGACGTCCTGACTTTC.

The chain employs TRBV2 and TRBJ1-6; possible D gene TRBD1, 6 bases. CDR3 length equals 15 residues. The V gene lost 9 bases and the J gene lost 0 bases, with 12 bases spanning the gap. Germline V lookup: CDR1 SNHLY, CDR2 FYNNEI. The CDR3 loop reads CASKKDSSYNSPLHF. The CDR3 nucleotides are TGTGCCAGTAAAAAGGACAGCTCCTATAATTCACCCCTCCACTTT.

The chain couples TRBV5-1 to TRBJ2-7, with TRBD1 identical over 8 bases. The CDR3 length is 14 residues. Trimming removed 4 bases from V and 2 bases from J; junction bases left unmatched: 5. Looked up from germline, CDR1 is SGHRS and CDR2 is YFSETQ. The chain's CDR3 is CASSTGQVTYEQYF. CDR3 DNA sequence: TGCGCCAGCAGCACGGGACAGGTTACCTACGAGCAGTACTTC.

The chain combines TRBV6-5 with TRBJ2-7; D unresolved. The CDR3 is 13 residues long. V was clipped by 2 bases and J by 6 bases, with 11 bases between them. Germline CDR1 and CDR2: MNHEY and SVGAGI. Written as DNA, the CDR3 is TGTGCCAGCAGTTACGATCCCATCGGCGAGCAGTACTTC. Encoded protein: CASSYDPIGEQYF.

In its sample, this clone was seen a few times. The J gene is TRBJ2-7, the V gene TRBV11-2, with TRBD2 matching 8 bases. This CDR3 contains 17 residues. V lost 1 base and J lost 2; bases outside the gene matches: 10. Germline V gene lookup returns CDR1 SGHAT and CDR2 FQNNGV. In DNA form, the CDR3 reads TGTGCCAGCAGCTTAGCCTTAGCGGGGTTAGTTACCTACGAGCAGTACTTC. Residues: CASSLALAGLVTYEQYF. Combining the CDR3 with reference TRBV11-2 and TRBJ2-7 gives the whole variable domain EAGVAQSPRYKIIEKRQSVAFWCNPISGHATLYWYQQILGQGPKLLIQFQNNGVVDDSQLPKDRFSAERLKGVDSTLKIQPAKLEDSAVYLCASSLALAGLVTYEQYFGPGTRLTVT.

This chain connects TRBV9 to TRBJ2-1, with D tentatively TRBD2 (6 bases). This CDR3 is 17 amino acids long. Trimming left V 0 bases short and J 5 bases short, with 18 bases between. The germline CDR1 and CDR2 sequences are SGDLS and YYNGEE. The CDR3 bases are TGTGCCAGCAGCGTAGCGTTTGGGGAGGAGGGTGACAATGAGCAGTTCTTC. Protein: CASSVAFGEEGDNEQFF.

The chain carries TRBV5-1 and TRBJ1-2, with a possible D match to TRBD1 (5 bases). Germline V gene sequence: CDR1 SGHRS, CDR2 YFSETQ. V was clipped by 0 bases and J by 7 bases, with 10 bases between them. There are 13 residues in the CDR3. The CDR3 loop is CASSLVDRGGYTF. DNA for the CDR3: TGCGCCAGCAGCTTGGTGGATAGGGGTGGCTACACCTTC.

The V and J genes are TRBV29-1 and TRBJ2-1, with 11 nucleotides matching TRBD2. From germline, CDR1 is SQVTM and CDR2 ANQGSEA. The ends lost 4 bases at V and 7 bases at J; junction bases unmatched: 6. CDR3 length equals 14 residues. The CDR3 DNA sequence: TGCAGCGTTGGTGTTAGCGGGGGGGCTAATGAGCAGTTCTTC. Amino acid sequence: CSVGVSGGANEQFF.

The chain uses TRBV11-3 and TRBJ1-4; no clear D. V was shortened by 5 bases and J by 8 bases, with 12 bases between the two germline ends. Looked up from germline, CDR1 is SGHNT and CDR2 is YENEEA. The length of the CDR3 is 13 residues. CDR3 region: CASSRTAGEKLFF. The CDR3 DNA is TGTGCCAGCAGCCGCACGGCCGGGGAAAAACTGTTTTTT.

The chain recombines TRBV5-6 with TRBJ1-6, with 10 nucleotides matching TRBD1. The CDR3 consists of 14 residues. The ends lost 4 bases at V and 8 bases at J; junction bases unmatched: 3. Germline assignment: CDR1 SGHDT and CDR2 YYEEEE. The DNA of the CDR3 is TGTGCCAGCAGCCCGGACAGGGGGTATTCACCCCTCCACTTT. Translated: CASSPDRGYSPLHF.

V and J are TRBV19 and TRBJ2-7; 7 positions agree with TRBD1. Germline CDR1 and CDR2: LNHDA and SQIVND (reference sequence). The CDR3 totals 12 residues. The ends lost 5 bases at V and 7 bases at J; junction bases unmatched: 5. DNA for the CDR3: TGTGCCAGTAGTGTCGGGGACAGAGAGCAGTACTTC. As protein: CASSVGDREQYF.

This CDR3 reads CASSVAGDGTDTQYF. The DNA of the CDR3 is TGCGCCAGCAGCGTAGCGGGGGACGGCACAGATACGCAGTATTTT. The chain employs TRBV5-1 and TRBJ2-3; 9 bases line up with TRBD2. There are 15 residues in the CDR3. From germline, CDR1 is SGHRS and CDR2 YFSETQ. J was trimmed by 1 base and V by 4 bases; bases with no gene match: 4.

The rearrangement joins TRBV2 to TRBJ2-5; 9 nucleotides align to TRBD1. Germline V lookup: CDR1 SNHLY, CDR2 FYNNEI. With V trimmed by 6 bases and J by 4 bases, 6 bases remained unmatched. The CDR3 contains 14 residues. CDR3 region: CASRRQGGVETQYF. The CDR3 DNA reads as TGTGCCAGCAGGCGACAGGGGGGGGTAGAGACCCAGTACTTC.

This sequence joins TRBV7-8 and TRBJ1-2; D remains ambiguous. V gave up 6 bases and J gave up 3 bases, with 17 bases separating them. The CDR3 has 15 amino acids. CDR1 and CDR2 from the germline V gene are SGHVS and FQNEAQ. The CDR3 coding sequence is TGTGCCAGCAGGCCATACGTTATCGAGTACTATGGCTACACCTTC. Its translation is CASRPYVIEYYGYTF.

This chain connects TRBV19 to TRBJ1-1; D not resolved. The germline V and J ends were trimmed by 7 bases and 5 bases, with 23 bases remaining between them. CDR1 and CDR2 (germline): LNHDA, SQIVND (reference sequence). The CDR3 sequence is 16 residues long. CDR3 coding DNA: TGTGCCAGTACCATAGACCCCGGCGGACTAGGGACTGAAGCTTTCTTT. Translation: CASTIDPGGLGTEAFF.

The chain uses TRBV12-5 and TRBJ2-7, with TRBD2 as a possible D gene (5 bases). The CDR3 extends over 16 amino acids. CDR1 LGHNT and CDR2 FRNRAP come from the germline V gene. V shed 0 bases and J shed 4 bases, with 16 bases lying between them. This chain's CDR3 is CASGLVLGRGEYEQYF. CDR3 DNA sequence: TGTGCTAGTGGTTTGGTACTGGGCCGTGGGGAGTACGAGCAGTACTTC.

The chain links TRBV27 to TRBJ2-7, with D possibly TRBD1 on 5 matching bases. Trimming pared 3 bases from V and 0 bases from J, leaving 9 bases between. The CDR3 is 14 residues long. CDR1 is MNHEY and CDR2 is SMNVEV in the germline V gene (reference sequence). As DNA, the CDR3 is TGTGCCAGCAGTTTCCAGGGTTCCTCCTACGAGCAGTACTTC. Its protein product is CASSFQGSSYEQYF.